The rows below give T cell receptor beta chains drawn from one sample of a study of post-analysis software for immune sequencing data. TCRdb itself ran the PCR reads through MiXCR, one entry per CDR3 protein. Of 170,000 or so distinct CDR3 sequences listed, about 29% are singletons. The sequencing input was blood. These receptors all stem from a girl aged 5 to 17 with multiple sclerosis. CDR3s include the opening cysteine and the closing phenylalanine or tryptophan. A D gene is named only where the DNA matches it firmly. Expanded clones are given a class, and other clones once, few, many or no size at all.

V	length	J	D	size	DNA	CDR3
TRBV7-9	15	TRBJ2-1	TRBD2	few	TGTGCCAGCAGCTTAGGACAGCGGGACTACAATGAGCAGTTCTTC	CASSLGQRDYNEQFF
TRBV7-3	15	TRBJ2-5	TRBD1	NA	TGTGCCAGCAGCAGGGGCTCAGGGGGTCAAGAGACCCAGTACTTC	CASSRGSGGQETQYF
TRBV9	13	TRBJ2-3	NA	many	TGTGCCAGCAGCGTATCTGGGGGAGATACGCAGTATTTT	CASSVSGGDTQYF
TRBV7-8	15	TRBJ2-3	NA	NA	TGTGCCAGCAACTTGTTTTCCGGGCTCACAGATACGCAGTATTTT	CASNLFSGLTDTQYF
TRBV27	16	TRBJ1-3	NA	NA	TGTGCCAGCAGTTTTTTGCCGCTTCCTCCTGGAAACACCATATATTTT	CASSFLPLPPGNTIYF
TRBV4-2	17	TRBJ2-3	TRBD2	NA	TGTGCCAGCAGCCAAGCTCGCGGGAGGGCAGGCACAGATACGCAGTATTTT	CASSQARGRAGTDTQYF
TRBV9	14	TRBJ1-1	NA	many	TGTGCCAGCAGCAAACGGACGGGGAACACTGAAGCTTTCTTT	CASSKRTGNTEAFF
TRBV20-1	16	TRBJ1-1	NA	NA	TGCAGTGCTAGAAGTTTTAGGGGTGAGTTCGGCACTGAAGCTTTCTTT	CSARSFRGEFGTEAFF
TRBV27	14	TRBJ2-1	TRBD2	few	TGTGCCAGCAGTTCGGGGGGGACTCACAATGAGCAGTTCTTC	CASSSGGTHNEQFF
TRBV11-2	17	TRBJ2-6	TRBD1	many	TGTGCCAGCAGCTTAGTCAGACAGGGAACTGGGGCCAACGTCCTGACTTTC	CASSLVRQGTGANVLTF
TRBV12-3/TRBV12-4	14	TRBJ2-3	NA	many	TGTGCCAGCAGTTTATCCGGGGGTACAGATACGCAGTATTTT	CASSLSGGTDTQYF
TRBV6-5	17	TRBJ1-2	NA	NA	TGTGCCAGCAGTATACTATCAAAGGAGAGGGATCGGTATGGCTACACCTTC	CASSILSKERDRYGYTF
TRBV14	16	TRBJ2-1	NA	NA	TGTGCCAGCAGCCTCCTCGGAGGGGCCGTATACAATGAGCAGTTCTTC	CASSLLGGAVYNEQFF
TRBV6-6	14	TRBJ1-6	TRBD1	NA	TGTGCCAGCAGGCCGGGACAGCATAATTCACCCCTCCACTTT	CASRPGQHNSPLHF
TRBV28	14	TRBJ2-7	NA	many	TGTGCCAGCAGTTCTAGCATCAGTGTATACGAGCAGTACTTC	CASSSSISVYEQYF
TRBV3-1	12	TRBJ2-7	NA	many	TGTGCCAGCAGCCAAGATCTAGCCGAGCAGTACTTC	CASSQDLAEQYF
TRBV6-2/TRBV6-3	17	TRBJ2-7	NA	NA	TGTGCCAGCAGTTACACCCTACCTCCGGGACCCAGGGCCGAGCAGTACTTC	CASSYTLPPGPRAEQYF